This T cell receptor (beta chain) emerged from a study of CD8 T cells in ankylosing spondylitis. This clonotype occurred many times. Its antigen is as yet unknown. V gave up 10 bases and J gave up 0 bases, with 28 bases separating them. The V gene's germline CDR1 is MRHNA and CDR2 SNTAGT. The CDR3 totals 18 residues. With molecular barcodes, quantitative 5'-RACE was used to make the TCR beta libraries. Using its own MiXCR run on the 5' RACE reads, TCRdb lists one record per CDR3 protein. The table has roughly 48,000 distinct CDR3 sequences, about 7.8% seen once; the top ten hold about 8.5%. Study-level results: There was reportedly significant enrichment of clones that were disease-linked in matched ankylosing spondylitis synovial fluid. It appeared that ankylosing spondylitis blood was characterized by a TCR beta motif of several highly homologous variants.

Sequencing used blood, either unsorted or a sorted T cell fraction (not recorded which). The source is a female donor with ankylosing spondylitis or in good health (not recorded which). This sequence joins TRBV6-4 and TRBJ2-7; D tentatively fits TRBD1 or TRBD2 (5 bases each). The CDR3 reads CATGRVGNFLESSYEQYF. In DNA form, the CDR3 reads TGTGCCACGGGGCGAGTGGGGAACTTCCTTGAGAGCTCCTACGAGCAGTACTTC.